Shown below are 8 T cell receptor beta chains from a single sample sequenced in a study of blood T cell repertoires in COVID-19. TCRdb keeps only in-frame clones here, not all; method: immunoSEQ multiplex PCR. The sample contains about 320,000 clones, approximately 89% of which appear only once. The sequenced material came from peripheral blood. The source is a woman under 40 with COVID-19, enrolled during active disease.

The chain joins TRBV7-9 to TRBJ2-5, with 9 bases aligning to TRBD2. CDR3 length equals 14 residues. V trimming: 5 bases; J trimming: 3 bases; junction bases outside the gene matches: 4. Germline CDR1 reads SEHNR; CDR2 reads FQNEAQ (reference sequence). In DNA form, the CDR3 reads TGTGCCAGCAGCGGGGGACTAGCTGAAGAGACCCAGTACTTC. Its protein product is CASSGGLAEETQYF.

The chain recombines TRBV6-6 with TRBJ1-2; maybe TRBD1 (6 bases). Germline V lookup: CDR1 MNHNY, CDR2 SVGAGI (reference sequence). V lost 5 bases, J lost 3 bases, and 13 bases lay in between. This CDR3 has 14 amino acids. The CDR3 sequence: CASSRDRRYYGYTF. CDR3 sequence (DNA): TGTGCCAGCAGTCGAGACAGGAGGTACTATGGCTACACCTTC.

The chain carries TRBV6-1 and TRBJ2-7, with D maybe TRBD1 (6 bases). Trimming took off 0 bases at V and 3 bases at J, with 12 bases between the two ends. The CDR3 contains 15 residues. In germline, CDR1 is MNHNS, CDR2 SASEGT. The chain's CDR3 is CASSEAAQGFYEQYV. The CDR3 DNA reads TGTGCCAGCAGTGAAGCAGCGCAGGGGTTCTACGAGCAGTACGTC.

V usage is TRBV5-4 and J usage is TRBJ2-5; D unresolved. Germline values: CDR1 SGHNT, CDR2 YYREEE (reference sequence). Trimming pared 4 bases from V and 0 bases from J, leaving 16 bases between. The length of the CDR3 is 16 residues. CDR3 nucleotide sequence: TGTGCCAGCAGCCCCGGCAGGCGCAGGAACCAAGAGACCCAGTACTTC. Protein sequence: CASSPGRRRNQETQYF.

This rearrangement joins TRBV10-2 to TRBJ2-7, with a possible D match to TRBD1 (5 bases). Germline V CDR1 and CDR2: WSHSY, SAAADI. CDR3 length: 12 amino acids. Trimming cost V 2 bases and J 4 bases, with 6 bases left between them. The DNA for the CDR3 is TGCGCCAGCAGTGAGCAGGGATACGAGCAGTACGTC. This translates into CASSEQGYEQYV.

V and J are TRBV11-2 and TRBJ1-1, with 8 bases that match TRBD1. Germline lookup yields CDR1 SGHAT and CDR2 FQNNGV. The CDR3 is made up of 14 amino acids. With 5 bases clipped from V and 5 bases from J, the junction kept 7 bases outside the gene matches. The chain's CDR3 is CASSTRQGRTEAFF. The CDR3 DNA is TGTGCCAGCAGCACCCGACAGGGGAGGACTGAAGCTTTCTTT.

This chain joins TRBV5-4 and TRBJ1-6, with D possibly matching TRBD1 (5 bases). Germline loops: CDR1 SGHNT, CDR2 YYREEE (reference sequence). The CDR3 runs to 14 residues. V was pared by 2 bases and J by 9 bases, with 12 bases between. CDR3 nucleotides: TGTGCCAGCAGCTTTGCCAGGGCCGCTTCACCCCTCCACTTT. It is translated as CASSFARAASPLHF.

The chain employs TRBV7-9 and TRBJ1-2; no clear D gene. V was pared by 1 base and J by 8 bases, with 14 bases between. The CDR3 consists of 14 residues. Germline loops: CDR1 SEHNR, CDR2 FQNEAQ (reference sequence). CDR3 protein: CASSLDGLTDGYTF. The CDR3 DNA reads TGTGCCAGCAGCTTAGACGGACTTACTGACGGCTACACCTTC.